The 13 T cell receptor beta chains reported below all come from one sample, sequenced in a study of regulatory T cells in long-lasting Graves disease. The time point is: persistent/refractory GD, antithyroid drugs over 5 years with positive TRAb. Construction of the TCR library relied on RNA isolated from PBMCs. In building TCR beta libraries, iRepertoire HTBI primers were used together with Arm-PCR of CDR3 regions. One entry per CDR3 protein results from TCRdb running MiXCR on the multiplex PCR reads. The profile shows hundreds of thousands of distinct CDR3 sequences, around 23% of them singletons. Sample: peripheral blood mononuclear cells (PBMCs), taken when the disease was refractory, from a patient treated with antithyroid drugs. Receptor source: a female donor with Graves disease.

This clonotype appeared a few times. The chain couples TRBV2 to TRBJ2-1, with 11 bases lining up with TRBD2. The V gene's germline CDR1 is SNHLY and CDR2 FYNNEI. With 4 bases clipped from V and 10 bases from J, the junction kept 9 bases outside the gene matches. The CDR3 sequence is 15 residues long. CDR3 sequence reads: CASSGISGRASEQFF. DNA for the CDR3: TGTGCCAGCAGTGGAATTAGCGGGAGGGCCAGCGAGCAGTTCTTC.

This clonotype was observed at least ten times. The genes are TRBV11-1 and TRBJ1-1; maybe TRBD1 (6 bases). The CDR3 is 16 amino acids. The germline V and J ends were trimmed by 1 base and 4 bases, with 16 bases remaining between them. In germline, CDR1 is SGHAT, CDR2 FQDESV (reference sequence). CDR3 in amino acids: CASSLVGGWGSTEAFF. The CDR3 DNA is TGTGCCAGCAGCTTAGTTGGGGGCTGGGGCTCCACTGAAGCTTTCTTT.

CDR3 nucleotide sequence: TGTGCCATCGAGGCGGGAGGGACCGGGGAGCTGTTTTTT. As protein: CAIEAGGTGELFF. The V and J genes are TRBV10-3 and TRBJ2-2, with 9 bases matching TRBD2. Germline V lookup: CDR1 ENHRY, CDR2 SYGVKD. The CDR3 spans 13 residues. V shed 8 bases, J shed 5 bases, and the junction held 3 bases outside the gene matches.

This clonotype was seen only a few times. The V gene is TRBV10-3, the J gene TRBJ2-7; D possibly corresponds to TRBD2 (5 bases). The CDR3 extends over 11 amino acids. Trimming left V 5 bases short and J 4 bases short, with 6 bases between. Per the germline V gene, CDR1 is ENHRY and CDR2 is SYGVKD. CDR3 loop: CAISRDYEQYF. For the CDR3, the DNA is TGTGCCATCAGTCGGGATTACGAGCAGTACTTC.

This CDR3 reads CAISDTGTLHNEQFF. The CDR3 DNA follows: TGTGCCATCAGTGATACCGGGACACTCCACAATGAGCAGTTCTTC. The V and J genes are TRBV10-3 and TRBJ2-1, with D perhaps matching TRBD1 (6 bases). The CDR3 is 15 amino acids. Germline loops: CDR1 ENHRY, CDR2 SYGVKD. The V and J ends lost 3 bases and 5 bases respectively, with 14 bases between them.

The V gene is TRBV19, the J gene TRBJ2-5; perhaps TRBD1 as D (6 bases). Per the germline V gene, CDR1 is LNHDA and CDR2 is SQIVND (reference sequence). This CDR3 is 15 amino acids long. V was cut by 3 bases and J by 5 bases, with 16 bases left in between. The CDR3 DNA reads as TGTGCCAGTAGTATGGACACAGGGTGGGGGGAGACCCAGTACTTC. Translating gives CASSMDTGWGETQYF.

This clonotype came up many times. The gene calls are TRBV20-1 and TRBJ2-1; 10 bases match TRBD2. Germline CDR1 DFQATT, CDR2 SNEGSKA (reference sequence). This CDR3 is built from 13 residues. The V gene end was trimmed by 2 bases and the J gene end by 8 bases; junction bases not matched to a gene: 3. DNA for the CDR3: TGCAGTGCTAGAAGCCTAGCGGGAGATGAGCAGTTCTTC. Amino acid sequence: CSARSLAGDEQFF.

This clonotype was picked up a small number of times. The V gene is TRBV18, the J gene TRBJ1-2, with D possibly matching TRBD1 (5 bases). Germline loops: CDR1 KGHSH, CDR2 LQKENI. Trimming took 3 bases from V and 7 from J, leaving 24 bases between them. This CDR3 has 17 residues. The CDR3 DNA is TGTGCCAGCTCACCTTTATCCGGGCAGGGTGTTTTCCCTGGCTACACCTTC. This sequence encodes CASSPLSGQGVFPGYTF. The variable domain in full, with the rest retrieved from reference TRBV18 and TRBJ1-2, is NAGVMQNPRHLVRRRGQEARLRCSPMKGHSHVYWYRQLPEEGLKFMVYLQKENIIDESGMPKERFSAEFPKEGPSILRIQQVVRGDSAAYFCASSPLSGQGVFPGYTFGSGTRLTVV.

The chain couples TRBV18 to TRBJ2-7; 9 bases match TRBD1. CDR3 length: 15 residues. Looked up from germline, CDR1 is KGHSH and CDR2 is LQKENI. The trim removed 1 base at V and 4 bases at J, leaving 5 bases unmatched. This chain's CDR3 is CASSPLGQGTYEQYF. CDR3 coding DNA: TGTGCCAGCTCACCACTGGGACAGGGAACATACGAGCAGTACTTC.

CDR3 nucleotide sequence: TGCAGTGCTAGAGATGCGACCTACAATGAGCAGTTCTTC. This sequence encodes CSARDATYNEQFF. The chain uses TRBV20-1 and TRBJ2-1; D gene unclear. In germline, CDR1 is DFQATT, CDR2 SNEGSKA (reference sequence). The V end was cut by 0 bases, the J end by 2 bases, with 5 bases between. The length of the CDR3 is 13 residues.

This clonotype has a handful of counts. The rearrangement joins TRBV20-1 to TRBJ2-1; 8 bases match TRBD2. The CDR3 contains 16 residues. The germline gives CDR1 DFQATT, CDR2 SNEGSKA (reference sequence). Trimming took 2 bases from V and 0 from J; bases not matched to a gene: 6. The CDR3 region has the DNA TGCAGTGCTAGACATAGCGGGACCAGCTCCTACAATGAGCAGTTCTTC. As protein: CSARHSGTSSYNEQFF.

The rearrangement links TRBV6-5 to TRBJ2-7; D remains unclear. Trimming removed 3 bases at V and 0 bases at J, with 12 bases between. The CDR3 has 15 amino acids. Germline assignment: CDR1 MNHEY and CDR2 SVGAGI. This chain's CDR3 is CASSYRAESSYEQYF. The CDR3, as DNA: TGTGCCAGCAGTTATCGGGCGGAAAGCTCCTACGAGCAGTACTTC.

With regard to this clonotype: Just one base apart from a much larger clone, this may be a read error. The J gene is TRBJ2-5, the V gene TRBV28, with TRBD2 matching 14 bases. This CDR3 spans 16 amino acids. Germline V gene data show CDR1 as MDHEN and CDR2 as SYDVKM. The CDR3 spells CTSSRLGLAGEKTQYF. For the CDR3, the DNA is TGTACCAGCAGCCGATTGGGACTAGCGGGAGAAAAGACCCAGTACTTC.